The 29 T cell receptor beta chains reported below all come from one sample, sequenced in a study of cytomegalovirus exposure and HLA in healthy donors. PCR involved 60 Vbeta and 13 Jbeta primers. Generated by immunoSEQ multiplex PCR, the TCRdb table keeps only in-frame clones and is missing some. In total, the table holds tens of thousands of clones. Sequences were obtained from PBMCs. Every receptor here comes from a human donor in good health.

V and J are TRBV9 and TRBJ1-2; possibly TRBD1 for D (5 bases). Germline CDR1 SGDLS, CDR2 YYNGEE. Trimming stripped 0 bases from V and 2 bases from J, with 8 bases between. The CDR3 contains 14 residues. The CDR3 coding sequence is TGTGCCAGCAGCGTAGAGCACAGGAACTATGGCTACACCTTC. Its protein is CASSVEHRNYGYTF.

The chain carries TRBV5-1 and TRBJ2-7; 11 nucleotides match TRBD1. CDR3 length equals 15 residues. Trimming at V came to 4 bases and at J to 5 bases, leaving 8 bases not matched to a gene. The germline V gene encodes CDR1 SGHRS and CDR2 YFSETQ. CDR3 loop: CASSSTGGQGDEQYF. The CDR3 DNA reads TGCGCCAGCAGCAGTACCGGGGGACAGGGGGACGAGCAGTACTTC.

The chain carries TRBV4-1 and TRBJ1-2; D is ambiguous. Deletions cut 0 bases from V and 3 bases from J, with 8 bases between. Germline CDR1 reads MGHRA; CDR2 reads YSYEKL. CDR3 length: 14 amino acids. CDR3 bases: TGCGCCAGCAGCCAAGAGCCCAGATACTATGGCTACACCTTC. Translated, it gives CASSQEPRYYGYTF.

As regards this clone: Relative to the germline gene, one junction end is altered; a read error may explain this. V usage is TRBV5-1 and J usage is TRBJ2-3, with 9 bases matching TRBD2. Germline CDR1 and CDR2: SGHRS and YFSETQ. The length of the CDR3 is 13 residues. The DNA for the CDR3 is TGCGCCAGCAGCTCCGATTTAGCGGGAGCTACTAATTTT. This encodes CASSSDLAGATNF. Full variable domain (rest looked up from reference TRBV5-1 and TRBJ2-3): KAGVTQTPRYLIKTRGQQVTLSCSPISGHRSVSWYQQTPGQGLQFLFEYFSETQRNKGNFPGRFSGRQFSNSRSEMNVSTLELGDSALYLCASSSDLAGATNFGPGTRLTVL.

J is TRBJ1-1 and V is TRBV5-1; 7 nucleotides agree with TRBD1. The CDR3 has 16 amino acids. Germline assignment: CDR1 SGHRS and CDR2 YFSETQ. The J segment lost 2 bases and the V segment lost 4 bases, leaving 11 bases of the junction unmatched. CDR3 in DNA: TGCGCCAGCAGCATTGGACAGGTCGTCAGAAACACTGAAGCTTTCTTT. It specifies CASSIGQVVRNTEAFF.

V gene TRBV5-4 combines with J gene TRBJ1-6; 9 nucleotides line up with TRBD1. The ends lost 3 bases at V and 9 bases at J; junction bases unmatched: 7. CDR3 size: 15 residues. Germline V CDR1 and CDR2: SGHNT, YYREEE (reference sequence). For the CDR3, the DNA is TGTGCCAGCAGCTCGGGACAGGGACAAGTTTCACCCCTCCACTTT. Its translation is CASSSGQGQVSPLHF.

This chain uses TRBV28 with TRBJ2-7; the match to TRBD2 covers 8 bases. The germline V gene has CDR1 MDHEN and CDR2 SYDVKM. CDR3 length: 14 amino acids. V lost 7 bases and J lost 0; bases outside the gene matches: 5. The CDR3 here is CASIDGGASYEQYF. Written as DNA, the CDR3 is TGTGCCAGCATTGACGGGGGGGCCTCCTACGAGCAGTACTTC.

This chain uses TRBV19 with TRBJ1-5; possibly TRBD1 for D (6 bases). Germline CDR1 is LNHDA and CDR2 is SQIVND (reference sequence). V dropped 7 bases and J dropped 4 bases, with 17 bases sitting between them. The CDR3 runs 15 residues. The CDR3 here is CASKGVGNQNQPQHF. In DNA, the CDR3 is TGTGCCAGTAAGGGGGTGGGGAACCAAAATCAGCCCCAGCATTTT.

The V gene is TRBV9, the J gene TRBJ2-3, with D possibly TRBD2 on 5 matching bases. This CDR3 region has 16 residues. The germline V and J ends were trimmed by 2 bases and 4 bases, with 17 bases remaining between them. From germline, CDR1 is SGDLS and CDR2 YYNGEE. CDR3 residues: CASSVEGAVGADTQYF. CDR3 DNA sequence: TGTGCCAGCAGCGTCGAGGGAGCGGTCGGCGCAGATACGCAGTATTTT.

The V and J genes are TRBV7-6 and TRBJ1-3; D is possibly TRBD1 (6 bases). CDR1 and CDR2 from the germline V gene are SGHVS and FNYEAQ. V shed 1 base and J shed 3 bases, with 13 bases lying between them. This CDR3 spans 16 amino acids. The CDR3 loop reads CASSLERGFGGNTIYF. In nucleotides, the CDR3 is TGTGCCAGCAGCTTAGAAAGGGGGTTCGGTGGAAACACCATATATTTT.

This chain links TRBV6-5 with TRBJ2-7, with a weak D call TRBD2 (7 bases). CDR3 length: 15 residues. Germline-derived CDR1 and CDR2 are MNHEY and SVGAGI. V was trimmed by 2 bases and J by 0 bases, leaving 11 bases between them. In DNA, the CDR3 is TGTGCCAGCAGTTACGGGGGGGCCTCCTCCTACGAGCAGTACTTC. It translates to CASSYGGASSYEQYF.

In DNA form, the CDR3 reads TGTGCCAGCAGCTTGAGGTGGAGCGAGACCCAGTACTTC. Residues: CASSLRWSETQYF. The chain joins TRBV7-2 to TRBJ2-5; D uncertain. The V end lost 3 bases, the J end lost 5 bases, and 10 bases lay between the germline ends. Germline V CDR1 and CDR2: SGHTA, FQGNSA. CDR3 length: 13 residues.

The chain carries TRBV27 and TRBJ2-2; D may be TRBD1 (7 bases). The CDR3 spans 15 residues. Trimming pared 8 bases from V and 4 bases from J, leaving 17 bases between. Germline values: CDR1 MNHEY, CDR2 SMNVEV (reference sequence). The CDR3 sequence is CASHGAGGRTGELFF. The CDR3 coding sequence is TGTGCCAGCCATGGGGCAGGGGGGCGCACCGGGGAGCTGTTTTTT.

The J gene is TRBJ2-6, the V gene TRBV30; 8 positions match TRBD1. Trimming cost V 8 bases and J 1 base; bases outside gene matches: 1. This CDR3 has 13 residues. Looked up from germline, CDR1 is GTSNPN and CDR2 is SVGIG (reference sequence). The CDR3 loop reads CAGDRSGANVLTF. The CDR3 DNA reads TGTGCCGGGGACAGGTCTGGGGCCAACGTCCTGACTTTC.

J is TRBJ2-3 and V is TRBV7-2; 8 bases are shared with TRBD2. This CDR3 is 15 amino acids long. Germline-derived CDR1 and CDR2 are SGHTA and FQGNSA. With 4 bases clipped from V and 1 base from J, the junction kept 4 bases outside the gene matches. The CDR3 DNA sequence: TGTGCCAGCAGCTATACTAGCGGTGGCACAGATACGCAGTATTTT. Residues: CASSYTSGGTDTQYF. Full variable domain (remainder filled in from reference TRBV7-2 and TRBJ2-3): GAGVSQSPSNKVTEKGKDVELRCDPISGHTALYWYRQSLGQGLEFLIYFQGNSAPDKSGLPSDRFSAERTGGSVSTLTIQRTQQEDSAVYLCASSYTSGGTDTQYFGPGTRLTVL.

This chain connects TRBV9 to TRBJ2-1; a possible D gene is TRBD1 (5 bases). The CDR3 consists of 13 residues. Looked up from germline, CDR1 is SGDLS and CDR2 is YYNGEE. V was trimmed by 4 bases and J by 4 bases, leaving 9 bases between them. The CDR3 spells CASSPGHYNEQFF. The DNA for the CDR3 is TGTGCCAGCAGCCCAGGACATTACAATGAGCAGTTCTTC.

CDR3 protein: CASSSPEWARGELFF. In nucleotides, the CDR3 is TGTGCCAGCAGCTCCCCGGAATGGGCCAGGGGGGAGCTGTTTTTT. The rearrangement uses TRBV7-3 and TRBJ2-2, with D uncertain. The germline V gene has CDR1 SGHTA and CDR2 FQGTGA. The V and J ends lost 4 bases and 8 bases respectively, with 17 bases between them. The CDR3 loop spans 15 amino acids.

The rearrangement links TRBV6-1 to TRBJ1-6, with TRBD1 matching over 7 bases. With 3 bases clipped from V and 9 bases from J, the junction kept 8 bases outside the gene matches. CDR1 and CDR2 from the germline V gene are MNHNS and SASEGT. CDR3 length equals 15 residues. CDR3 loop: CASSEPGTDPSPLHF. CDR3 bases: TGTGCCAGCAGTGAGCCCGGGACAGACCCTTCACCCCTCCACTTT.

The rearrangement uses TRBV7-3 and TRBJ2-1; possibly TRBD1 for D (7 bases). The CDR3 runs to 15 residues. Trimming removed 2 bases at V and 5 bases at J, with 13 bases between. Germline CDR1 and CDR2: SGHTA and FQGTGA. In DNA, the CDR3 is TGTGCCAGCAGCTTACTCCAGGGGGGCGACAATGAGCAGTTCTTC. Protein sequence: CASSLLQGGDNEQFF.

The rearrangement uses TRBV10-3 and TRBJ1-5; D is unresolved. The CDR3 length is 14 residues. V was cut by 6 bases and J by 0 bases, with 9 bases left in between. From germline, CDR1 is ENHRY and CDR2 SYGVKD. The CDR3 nucleotides are TGTGCCATCAGGTCAGAATATAGCAATCAGCCCCAGCATTTT. Translated, it gives CAIRSEYSNQPQHF.

The V gene is TRBV29-1, the J gene TRBJ1-1, with a tentative D call TRBD1 (5 bases). Germline CDR1 reads SQVTM; CDR2 reads ANQGSEA. Trimming cost V 0 bases and J 6 bases, with 11 bases left between them. The CDR3 runs to 13 residues. Here the CDR3 reads CSVEEQQAAEAFF. The CDR3 DNA reads TGCAGCGTTGAAGAGCAACAGGCCGCTGAAGCTTTCTTT. Full variable domain (outside the CDR3, taken from reference TRBV29-1 and TRBJ1-1): SAVISQKPSRDICQRGTSLTIQCQVDSQVTMMFWYRQQPGQSLTLIATANQGSEATYESGFVIDKFPISRPNLTFSTLTVSNMSPEDSSIYLCSVEEQQAAEAFFGQGTRLTVV.

In terms of frequency, this clone is medium-sized (0.01 to 0.1%). The chain combines TRBV7-6 with TRBJ2-7, with 7 positions matching TRBD2. V lost 5 bases to trimming and J lost 4 bases; unmatched junction nucleotides: 11. Germline lookup yields CDR1 SGHVS and CDR2 FNYEAQ. CDR3 length: 15 amino acids. The CDR3 protein is CASSPGSGGTYEQYF. CDR3 DNA: TGTGCCAGCAGCCCTGGCTCGGGGGGAACGTACGAGCAGTACTTC.

The gene calls are TRBV30 and TRBJ1-1; a weak D match, TRBD1 (6 bases). Germline V gene lookup returns CDR1 GTSNPN and CDR2 SVGIG (reference sequence). V was clipped by 3 bases and J by 1 base, with 15 bases between them. The CDR3 runs 15 residues. CDR3 protein: CAWRASHRANTEAFF. CDR3 sequence (DNA): TGTGCCTGGAGGGCCTCCCACAGGGCGAACACTGAAGCTTTCTTT.

This chain joins TRBV11-2 and TRBJ2-7; D might be TRBD2 (6 bases). CDR1 is SGHAT, CDR2 FQNNGV, per germline. V lost 2 bases, J lost 3 bases, and 8 bases lay in between. The CDR3 totals 13 residues. CDR3 bases: TGTGCCAGCAGCTTACGGGGGAACTACGAGCAGTACTTC. Amino acids: CASSLRGNYEQYF.

The chain employs TRBV19 and TRBJ2-7; TRBD1 matches 7 bases. The ends lost 1 base at V and 2 bases at J; junction bases unmatched: 5. CDR3 length: 15 residues. Germline CDR1 LNHDA, CDR2 SQIVND (reference sequence). The CDR3 sequence: CASSIGLGQTYEQYF. For the CDR3, the DNA is TGTGCCAGTAGTATAGGATTGGGACAGACCTACGAGCAGTACTTC.

The rearrangement links TRBV6-1 to TRBJ1-6; 11 bases fit TRBD1. This CDR3 is built from 17 residues. With 0 bases clipped from V and 7 bases from J, the junction kept 5 bases outside the gene matches. Germline V gives CDR1 MNHNS, CDR2 SASEGT. The CDR3 DNA reads TGTGCCAGCAGTGAAGCGCGTGGACAGGGGGCAAATTCACCCCTCCACTTT. This encodes CASSEARGQGANSPLHF.

The rearrangement uses TRBV18 and TRBJ2-5; 9 bases line up with TRBD1. V shed 5 bases and J 5 bases; nucleotides not matched to a gene: 6. The CDR3 totals 14 residues. Germline V gene data show CDR1 as KGHSH and CDR2 as LQKENI. CDR3 residues: CASSAGQGLETQYF. The CDR3 region has the DNA TGTGCCAGCTCAGCGGGACAGGGTTTGGAGACCCAGTACTTC. The complete variable domain, with remaining parts taken from reference TRBV18 and TRBJ2-5, reads NAGVMQNPRHLVRRRGQEARLRCSPMKGHSHVYWYRQLPEEGLKFMVYLQKENIIDESGMPKERFSAEFPKEGPSILRIQQVVRGDSAAYFCASSAGQGLETQYFGPGTRLLVL.

The chain carries TRBV2 and TRBJ1-1; D may be TRBD1 (6 bases). Per germline, CDR1 SNHLY and CDR2 FYNNEI. V lost 2 bases to trimming and J lost 0 bases, with 10 bases between them. CDR3 size: 15 residues. CDR3 DNA: TGTGCCAGCAGTGAACAGGGGACTATGAACACTGAAGCTTTCTTT. This codes for CASSEQGTMNTEAFF.

The V gene is TRBV7-2, the J gene TRBJ1-1, with a possible D match to TRBD1 (5 bases). Per the germline V gene, CDR1 is SGHTA and CDR2 is FQGNSA. V was pared by 2 bases and J by 5 bases, with 18 bases between. There are 16 residues in the CDR3. This CDR3 is CASSLYFTQGGTEAFF. CDR3 in DNA: TGTGCCAGCAGCTTATATTTTACGCAGGGAGGGACTGAAGCTTTCTTT.